This T cell receptor (beta chain) stems from a study of blood T cell repertoires in COVID-19. Here immunoSEQ multiplex PCR was the method, and the copy in TCRdb shows in-frame clones only, minus some. The sample contains a few hundred thousand clones, 65% to 85% of which appear only once. There are 14 residues in the CDR3. Trimming cost V 5 bases and J 3 bases, with 11 bases left between them. Per germline, CDR1 ENHRY and CDR2 SYGVKD. J is TRBJ1-5 and V is TRBV10-3; D may be TRBD1 (5 bases). The sequenced material came from peripheral blood. This TCR derives from a woman in her 30s who had recovered from COVID-19. This CDR3 is CAISIGTNNQPQHF. CDR3 nucleotides: TGTGCCATCAGTATCGGGACTAACAATCAGCCCCAGCATTTT.